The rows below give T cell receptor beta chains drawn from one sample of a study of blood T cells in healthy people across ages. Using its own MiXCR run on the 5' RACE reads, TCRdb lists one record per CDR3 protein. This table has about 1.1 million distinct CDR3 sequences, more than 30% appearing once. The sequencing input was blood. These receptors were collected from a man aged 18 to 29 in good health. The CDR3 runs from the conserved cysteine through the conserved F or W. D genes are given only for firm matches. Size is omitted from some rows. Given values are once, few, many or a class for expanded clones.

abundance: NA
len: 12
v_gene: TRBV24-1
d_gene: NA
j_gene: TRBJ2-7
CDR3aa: CATSVDGDEQYF
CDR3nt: TGTGCCACCAGTGTTGACGGGGACGAGCAGTACTTC

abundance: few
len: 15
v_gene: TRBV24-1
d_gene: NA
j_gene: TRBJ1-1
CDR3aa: CATSDPTGGDTEAFF
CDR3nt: TGTGCCACCAGTGACCCAACAGGTGGGGACACTGAAGCTTTCTTT

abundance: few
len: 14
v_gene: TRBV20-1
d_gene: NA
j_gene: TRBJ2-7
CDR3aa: CSARAGRAGDEQYF
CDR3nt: TGCAGTGCTAGAGCGGGTCGAGCAGGGGACGAGCAGTACTTC

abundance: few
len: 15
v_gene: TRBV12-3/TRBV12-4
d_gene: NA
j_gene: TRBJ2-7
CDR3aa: CASSLDVHPDYEQYF
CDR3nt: TGTGCCAGCAGTCTCGATGTCCATCCAGATTACGAGCAGTACTTC

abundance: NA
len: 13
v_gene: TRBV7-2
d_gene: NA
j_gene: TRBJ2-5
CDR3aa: CASGAGVFETQYF
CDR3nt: TGTGCCAGCGGGGCTGGAGTCTTTGAGACCCAGTACTTC

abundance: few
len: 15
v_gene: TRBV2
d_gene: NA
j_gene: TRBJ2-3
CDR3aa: CASMGPVPRTDTQYF
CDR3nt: TGTGCCAGCATGGGTCCCGTCCCCCGCACAGATACGCAGTATTTT

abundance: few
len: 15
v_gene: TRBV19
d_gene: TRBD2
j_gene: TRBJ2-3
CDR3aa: CASSVGGISTDTQYF
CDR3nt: TGTGCCAGTAGTGTCGGGGGGATAAGCACAGATACGCAGTATTTT

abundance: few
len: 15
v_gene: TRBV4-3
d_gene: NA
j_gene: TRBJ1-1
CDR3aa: CASSQGTSGGREAFF
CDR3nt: TGCGCCAGCAGCCAAGGGACGAGCGGGGGACGGGAAGCTTTCTTT

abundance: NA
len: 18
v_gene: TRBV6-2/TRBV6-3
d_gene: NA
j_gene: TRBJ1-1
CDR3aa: CASTLRGLEHNKDTEAFF
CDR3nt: TGTGCCAGCACACTAAGGGGACTTGAGCATAACAAGGACACTGAAGCTTTCTTT

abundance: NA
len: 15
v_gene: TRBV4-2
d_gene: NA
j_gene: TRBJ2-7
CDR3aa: CASSRPGLRAYEQYF
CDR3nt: TGTGCCAGCAGCCGCCCCGGACTTAGAGCCTACGAGCAGTACTTC

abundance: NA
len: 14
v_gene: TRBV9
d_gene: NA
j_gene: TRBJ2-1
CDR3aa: CASSVEDRLPEQFF
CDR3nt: TGTGCCAGCAGCGTAGAGGATCGGCTGCCTGAGCAGTTCTTC

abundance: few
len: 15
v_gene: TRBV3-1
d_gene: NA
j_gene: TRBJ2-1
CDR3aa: CASSQGRRGAHEQFF
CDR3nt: TGTGCCAGCAGCCAAGGTAGAAGGGGCGCTCATGAGCAGTTCTTC

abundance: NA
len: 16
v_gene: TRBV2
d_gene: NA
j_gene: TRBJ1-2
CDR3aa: CASSESGGGSNYGYTF
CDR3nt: TGTGCCAGCAGTGAAAGCGGGGGCGGATCTAACTATGGCTACACCTTC

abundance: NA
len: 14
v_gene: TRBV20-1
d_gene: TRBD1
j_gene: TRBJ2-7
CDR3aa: CSAAGTEKSYEQYF
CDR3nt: TGCAGTGCGGCTGGGACAGAAAAATCCTACGAGCAGTACTTC

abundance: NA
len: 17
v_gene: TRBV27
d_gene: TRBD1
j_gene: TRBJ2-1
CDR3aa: CASSLRTGTGYYNEQFF
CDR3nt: TGTGCCAGCAGTTTGCGGACGGGGACAGGGTACTACAATGAGCAGTTCTTC

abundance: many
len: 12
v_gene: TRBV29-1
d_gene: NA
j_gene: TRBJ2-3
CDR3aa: CSAEPGEDTQYF
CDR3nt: TGCAGCGCCGAGCCAGGGGAAGATACGCAGTATTTT

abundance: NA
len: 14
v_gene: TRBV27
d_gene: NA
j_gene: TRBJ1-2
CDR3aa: CASSRYRANYGYTF
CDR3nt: TGTGCCAGCAGCCGCTACAGGGCGAACTATGGCTACACCTTC

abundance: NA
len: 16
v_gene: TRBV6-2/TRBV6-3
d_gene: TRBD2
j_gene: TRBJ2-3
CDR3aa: CASTRLAGHSTDTQYF
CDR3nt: TGTGCCTCGACCCGACTAGCGGGACATTCCACAGATACGCAGTATTTT

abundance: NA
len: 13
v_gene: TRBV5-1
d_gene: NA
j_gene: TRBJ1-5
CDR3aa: CASGEGVGQPQHF
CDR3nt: TGCGCCAGCGGGGAGGGGGTTGGTCAGCCCCAGCATTTT

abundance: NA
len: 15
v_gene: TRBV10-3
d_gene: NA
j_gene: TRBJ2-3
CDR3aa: CAISESGLGGDTQYF
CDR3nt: TGTGCCATCAGTGAGTCGGGTTTAGGTGGAGATACGCAGTATTTT

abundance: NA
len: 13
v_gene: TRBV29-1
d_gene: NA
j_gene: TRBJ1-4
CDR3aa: CSVAGATNEKLFF
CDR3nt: TGCAGCGTTGCGGGCGCAACTAATGAAAAACTGTTTTTT

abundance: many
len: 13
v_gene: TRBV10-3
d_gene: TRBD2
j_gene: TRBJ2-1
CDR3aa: CAISAGTNPEQFF
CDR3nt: TGTGCCATCAGCGCCGGGACTAATCCTGAGCAGTTCTTC

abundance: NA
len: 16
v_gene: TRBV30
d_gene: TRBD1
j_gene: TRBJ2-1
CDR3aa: CAWSVPGQGGQETQFF
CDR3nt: TGTGCCTGGAGTGTCCCCGGACAGGGAGGACAAGAGACCCAGTTCTTC

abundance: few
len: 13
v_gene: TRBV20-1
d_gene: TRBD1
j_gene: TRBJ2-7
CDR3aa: CSATRQGSYEQYF
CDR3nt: TGCAGTGCTACTCGACAGGGGTCCTACGAGCAGTACTTC

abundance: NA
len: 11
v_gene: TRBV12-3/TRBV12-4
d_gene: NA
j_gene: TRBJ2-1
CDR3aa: CASSLSREQFF
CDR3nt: TGTGCCAGCAGCCTGAGTAGGGAGCAGTTCTTC

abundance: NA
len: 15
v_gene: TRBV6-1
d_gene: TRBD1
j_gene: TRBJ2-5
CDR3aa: CASSQRDRGQETQYF
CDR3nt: TGTGCCAGCAGTCAAAGGGACAGGGGCCAAGAGACCCAGTACTTC

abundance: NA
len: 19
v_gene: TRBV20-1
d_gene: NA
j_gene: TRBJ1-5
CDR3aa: CSAQTSGTGGAMRNQPQHF
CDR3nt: TGCAGTGCGCAGACCTCCGGGACCGGGGGCGCGATGAGGAATCAGCCCCAGCATTTT

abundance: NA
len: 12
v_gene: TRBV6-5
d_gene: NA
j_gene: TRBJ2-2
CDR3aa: CASRGGVGELFF
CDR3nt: TGTGCCAGCAGGGGGGGCGTCGGGGAGCTGTTTTTT

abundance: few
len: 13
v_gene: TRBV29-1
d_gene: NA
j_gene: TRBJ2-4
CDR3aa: CSVEEGWENIQYF
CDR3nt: TGCAGCGTTGAAGAGGGATGGGAAAACATTCAGTACTTC